The clone carrying this TCR beta chain has just a few counts. Antigen: not known. CDR3 and TCR beta VDJ profiling relied on a genomic DNA template. TCRdb recomputed calls from the reads with MiXCR, one row per CDR3 protein. The sample includes roughly 190,000 distinct CDR3 sequences, nearly 50% of them seen just once. The data derive from a study of CD8+CD57+ T cells in acquired aplastic anemia. Overall study context: The mean DNA yield obtained from sorted CD4+ and CD8+ cells came to 3 to 3.5 ug.

Study-level points and caveats: Simpson's diversity of CD8+ cells was not significantly different in patients compared with controls.

By flow cytometry, patients selected for sequencing had shown an expansion of CD8+CD57+ cells. Each of the patients presented with severe acquired aplastic anemia. V was pared by 8 bases and J by 2 bases, with 15 bases between. This CDR3 has 15 amino acids. Germline-derived CDR1 and CDR2 are MNHNS and SASEGT. This receptor was identified in a human donor with aplastic anemia. The V and J genes are TRBV6-1 and TRBJ2-2; no reliable D call. Sequenced sample: sorted CD4+, CD8+, or CD8+CD57+ T cells (not recorded which) from PBMCs. Here the CDR3 reads CASRGYYSNTGELFF. In nucleotides, the CDR3 is TGTGCCAGCCGTGGGTACTATAGCAACACCGGGGAGCTGTTTTTT.